In its sample, the clone carrying this T cell receptor beta chain was seen a few times. The antigen is undetermined. TCRdb analysed the 5' RACE reads with MiXCR anew, one entry per CDR3 protein. The table includes approximately 620,000 distinct CDR3 sequences, less than 10% detected once. CDR3 length: 13 residues. Germline lookup yields CDR1 MNHEY and CDR2 SMNVEV (reference sequence). The V segment lost 6 bases and the J segment 7 bases; nucleotides outside the gene matches: 8. This entry is derived from a study of identical twins. The study's findings and limits: In beta out-of-frame sequences, the excess sharing between twins was weaker.

The same specimen was also included in a second study, on yellow fever vaccine responses in identical twins.

This sequence originates from a woman aged 18-30 years in good health. Sequences were obtained from PBMCs. V gene TRBV27 combines with J gene TRBJ2-7; 8 positions agree with TRBD2. As DNA, the CDR3 is TGTGCCAGCAGCCGAAGCGGGAGCTTTGAGCAGTACTTC. This sequence encodes CASSRSGSFEQYF.